The sequence of this TCR beta chain was determined in a study of CXCR3-negative and CXCR3-positive naive CD8 T cells. Naive CD8+ T cells showed a CD45RO-CCR7+CD27+CD95- phenotype. Preparation of TRB cDNA libraries relied on 5' RACE carrying UMI labels. TCRdb re-called the 5' RACE reads; every CDR3 protein appears as one record, without DNA. The listing contains 90,000 to 100,000 distinct CDR3 sequences. Study-level results: The study found comparably high diversity in both naive subsets and much lower diversity in memory CD8+ cells.

The CDR3 loop spans 15 amino acids. CDR1 and CDR2 (germline): SSHAT, FNYEAQ (reference sequence). Turning to this clonotype: The antigen is unknown.

What was sequenced was naive CXCR3- CD8+ T cells from blood. The subset is: CD45RO-CCR7+CD27+CD95- naive CD8+ T cells lacking CXCR3 (TNR3-). The receptor was isolated from a human donor in good health. Some clones in this sample may be carry-over from other donors' samples. The J gene is TRBJ2-5, the V gene TRBV7-7; TCRdb reports TRBD2, a call that lacks DNA to check it against. The CDR3 reads CASSSWATEEETQYF.